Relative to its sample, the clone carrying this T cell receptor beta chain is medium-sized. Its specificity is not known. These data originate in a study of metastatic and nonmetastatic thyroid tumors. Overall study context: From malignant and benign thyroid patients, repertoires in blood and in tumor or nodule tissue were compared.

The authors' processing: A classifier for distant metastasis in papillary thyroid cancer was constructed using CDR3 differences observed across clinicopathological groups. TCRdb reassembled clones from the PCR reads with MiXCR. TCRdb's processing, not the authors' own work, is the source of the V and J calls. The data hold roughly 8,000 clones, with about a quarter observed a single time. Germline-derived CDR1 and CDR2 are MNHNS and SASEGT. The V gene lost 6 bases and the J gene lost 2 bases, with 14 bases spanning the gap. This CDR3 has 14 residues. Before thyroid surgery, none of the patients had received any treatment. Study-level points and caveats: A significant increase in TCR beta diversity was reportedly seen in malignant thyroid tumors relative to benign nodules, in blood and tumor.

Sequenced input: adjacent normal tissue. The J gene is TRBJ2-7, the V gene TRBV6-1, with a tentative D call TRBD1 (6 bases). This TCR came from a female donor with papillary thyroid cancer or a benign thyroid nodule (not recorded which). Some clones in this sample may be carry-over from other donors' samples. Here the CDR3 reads CASSLTSGAYEQYF. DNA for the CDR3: TGTGCCAGCAGCCTAACTTCAGGGGCCTACGAGCAGTACTTC.